This T cell receptor (beta chain) was identified during a study of identical twins. MiXCR, run by TCRdb on the 5' RACE reads, gives a single entry per CDR3 protein. The sample shows roughly 750,000 distinct CDR3 sequences, around 20% of them seen only once. CDR3 length: 14 residues. Germline CDR1 is MGHRA and CDR2 is YSYEKL. The V and J ends lost 1 base and 8 bases respectively, with 12 bases between them. This clonotype was observed a handful of times. Another study also made use of these data, one on T cells expressing NK-cell markers.

Specimen: PBMCs. This clonotype was obtained from a woman aged 18-30 years in good health. The V call is TRBV4-1, the J call TRBJ2-1; D is unresolved. The CDR3: CASSQGLRGDEQFF. The CDR3 DNA is TGCGCCAGCAGCCAAGGTCTTCGTGGGGATGAGCAGTTCTTC.